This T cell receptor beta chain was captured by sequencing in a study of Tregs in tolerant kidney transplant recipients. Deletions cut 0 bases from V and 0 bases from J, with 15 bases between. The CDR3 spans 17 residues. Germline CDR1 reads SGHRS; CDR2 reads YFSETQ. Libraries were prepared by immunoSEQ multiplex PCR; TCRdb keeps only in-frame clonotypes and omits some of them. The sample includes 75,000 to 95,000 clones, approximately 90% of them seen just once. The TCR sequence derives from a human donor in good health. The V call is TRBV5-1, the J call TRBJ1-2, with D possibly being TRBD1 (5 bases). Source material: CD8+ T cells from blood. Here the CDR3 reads CASSLVRQWRANYGYTF. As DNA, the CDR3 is TGCGCCAGCAGCTTGGTGAGACAGTGGAGAGCTAACTATGGCTACACCTTC.